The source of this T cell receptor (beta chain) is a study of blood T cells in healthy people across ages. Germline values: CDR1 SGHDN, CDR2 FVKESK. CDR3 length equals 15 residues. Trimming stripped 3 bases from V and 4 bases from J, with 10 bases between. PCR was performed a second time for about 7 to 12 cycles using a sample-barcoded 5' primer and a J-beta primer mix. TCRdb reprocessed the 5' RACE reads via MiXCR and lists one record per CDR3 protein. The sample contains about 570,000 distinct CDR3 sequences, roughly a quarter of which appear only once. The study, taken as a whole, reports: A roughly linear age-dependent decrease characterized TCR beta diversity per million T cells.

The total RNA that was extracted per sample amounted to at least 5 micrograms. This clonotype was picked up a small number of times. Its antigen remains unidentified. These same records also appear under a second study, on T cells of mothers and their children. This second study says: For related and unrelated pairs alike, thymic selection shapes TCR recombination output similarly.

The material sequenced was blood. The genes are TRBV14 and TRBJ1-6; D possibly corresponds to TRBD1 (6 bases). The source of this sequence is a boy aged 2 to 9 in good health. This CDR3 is CASSHGGFYNSPLHF. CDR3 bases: TGTGCCAGCAGCCATGGGGGCTTTTATAATTCACCCCTCCACTTT.